This TCR beta chain was documented in a study of blood T cell repertoires in COVID-19. The wider study: COVID-19 samples collected from the United States, Italy and Spain covered acute and convalescent phases. The cDNA or gDNA used as material had been derived from T cells, B-cell-depleted T cells, or PBMCs.

This clone showed up many times. As handled by the study authors: By means of reference gene primer amplification, nucleated cell counts were estimated. Assay used: immunoSEQ multiplex PCR; TCRdb lists only in-frame clones, some missing. That table is the source of V, J and clone size, and D and trimming were worked out from the DNA. The sample includes under 200,000 clones, about three quarters seen only once; the top ten take 7% to 9%. The germline V gene has CDR1 SGHTA and CDR2 FQGTGA. Trimming took 4 bases from V and 6 from J; bases not matched to a gene: 5. The CDR3 totals 14 residues. The V call is TRBV7-3, the J call TRBJ1-2, with 10 bases aligning to TRBD1. The receptor's source is a man in his sixties with acute or convalescent COVID-19. The specimen sequenced was peripheral blood. CDR3 residues: CASSSTGGGDGYTF. In DNA form, the CDR3 reads TGTGCCAGCAGCTCGACAGGGGGCGGAGATGGCTACACCTTC.